This entry lists 4 T cell receptor beta chains sequenced from one sample in a study of blood T cell repertoires in COVID-19. TCRdb keeps only in-frame clones here, not all; method: immunoSEQ multiplex PCR. The profile shows approximately 300,000 clones, around 90% of them singletons. Sample: peripheral blood. The source is a woman in her 30s with COVID-19, enrolled during active disease.

The chain uses TRBV5-6 and TRBJ1-1; a weak D match, TRBD1 (6 bases). This CDR3 has 14 residues. V gave up 0 bases and J gave up 10 bases, with 16 bases separating them. Germline V gives CDR1 SGHDT, CDR2 YYEEEE. The CDR3 loop is CASSLVAQGSGAFF. CDR3 bases: TGTGCCAGCAGCTTGGTGGCCCAGGGGTCGGGAGCTTTCTTT.

J is TRBJ2-3 and V is TRBV10-1, with D possibly being TRBD2 (5 bases). Per the germline V gene, CDR1 is WNHNN and CDR2 is SYGVQD (reference sequence). V gave up 6 bases and J gave up 0 bases, with 10 bases separating them. The CDR3 covers 14 residues. Here the CDR3 reads CASREAESTDTQYF. For the CDR3, the DNA is TGCGCCAGCAGGGAAGCGGAGAGCACAGATACGCAGTATTTT.

The count of this clone is one. This chain uses TRBV9 with TRBJ2-1; 9 bases align to TRBD2. The CDR3 is 15 residues long. The J segment lost 7 bases and the V segment lost 3 bases, leaving 8 bases of the junction unmatched. The germline CDR1 and CDR2 sequences are SGDLS and YYNGEE. The CDR3 DNA is TGTGCCAGCAGCGGAGCGACTAGCGGATATAATGAGCAGTTCTTC. It is translated as CASSGATSGYNEQFF.

The chain combines TRBV6-5 with TRBJ1-3; D not resolved. V gave up 5 bases and J gave up 2 bases, with 13 bases separating them. CDR1 is MNHEY, CDR2 SVGAGI, per germline. The CDR3 is 15 residues long. This CDR3 is CASSRGGDAGNTIYF. The CDR3 region has the DNA TGTGCCAGCAGTCGAGGAGGTGATGCTGGAAACACCATATATTTT.